The entry below gives a single T cell receptor (beta chain) sequence along with its context. Its antigen remains unknown. Sequenced by immunoSEQ multiplex PCR; TCRdb stores in-frame clones only, minus some. In the table there are approximately 110,000 clones, approximately 85% of which are singletons. This sample stems from a study of T cell responses to AZD1222 COVID-19 vaccine. Study-wide findings and caveats: After the peak T cell response, and only then, were repertoires sampled.

Germline lookup yields CDR1 SGHTA and CDR2 FQGNSA. The CDR3 runs to 13 residues. The V end lost 0 bases, the J end lost 10 bases, and 7 bases lay between the germline ends. The genes are TRBV7-2 and TRBJ1-6; D ambiguous. The sequencing here drew on peripheral blood, taken 28 days after the second AZD1222 dose. This TCR was recovered from an adult who received the AZD1222 COVID-19 vaccine. The CDR3 sequence: CASSLASRSPLHF. The CDR3 DNA is TGTGCCAGCAGCTTAGCGAGCCGGTCACCCCTCCACTTT.